Listed here are 21 T cell receptor beta chains from one sample, sequenced in a study of blood T cell repertoires in COVID-19. The repertoire was sequenced with immunoSEQ multiplex PCR; TCRdb's copy has only in-frame clones and lacks some. The sample includes 250,000 to 300,000 clones, roughly nine tenths seen only once; the top ten take roughly 4.5%. Sequenced sample: peripheral blood. The receptors derive from a woman aged 40 to 55 who had recovered from COVID-19.

CDR3 residues: CAISSQGSRELFF. The CDR3, as DNA: TGTGCCATCAGTTCCCAGGGGTCCCGGGAGCTGTTTTTT. This rearrangement joins TRBV10-3 to TRBJ2-2; possibly TRBD1 for D (6 bases). From germline, CDR1 is ENHRY and CDR2 SYGVKD. There are 13 residues in the CDR3. The V and J ends lost 5 bases and 9 bases respectively, with 13 bases between them.

The CDR3 DNA sequence: TGTGCCAGCAGTCTCGACCAGGGTAGGCCCTACGAGCAGTACTTC. Residues: CASSLDQGRPYEQYF. This chain connects TRBV28 to TRBJ2-7; TRBD1 is a possible D gene (5 bases). The CDR3 has 15 residues. Germline CDR1 and CDR2: MDHEN and SYDVKM. Trimming cost V 5 bases and J 2 bases, with 16 bases left between them. The full variable domain, with the rest looked up from reference TRBV28 and TRBJ2-7, is DVKVTQSSRYLVKRTGEKVFLECVQDMDHENMFWYRQDPGLGLRLIYFSYDVKMKEKGDIPEGYSVSREKKERFSLILESASTNQTSMYLCASSLDQGRPYEQYFGPGTRLTVT.

The rearrangement links TRBV6-5 to TRBJ1-1; TRBD1 is a possible D gene (5 bases). The CDR3 is 14 amino acids. Trimming stripped 6 bases from V and 2 bases from J, with 13 bases between. Germline CDR1 is MNHEY and CDR2 is SVGAGI. The CDR3 protein is CASRQGLINTEAFF. For the CDR3, the DNA is TGTGCCAGCAGGCAGGGACTTATAAACACTGAAGCTTTCTTT.

This clone was counted many times. The J gene is TRBJ2-7, the V gene TRBV7-9; unclear D gene. CDR3 length equals 11 residues. Deletions cut 2 bases from V and 5 bases from J, with 4 bases between. CDR1 SEHNR and CDR2 FQNEAQ come from the germline V gene (reference sequence). This CDR3 is CASSLSNEQYF. CDR3 sequence (DNA): TGTGCCAGCAGCTTAAGCAACGAGCAGTACTTC.

The chain joins TRBV7-9 to TRBJ2-5; perhaps TRBD1 as D (5 bases). V was trimmed by 5 bases and J by 0 bases, leaving 16 bases between them. The germline V gene has CDR1 SEHNR and CDR2 FQNEAQ (reference sequence). This CDR3 comprises 16 residues. The CDR3 here is CASSVQRQDNQETQYF. For the CDR3, the DNA is TGTGCCAGCAGCGTACAAAGGCAGGACAACCAAGAGACCCAGTACTTC.

The chain recombines TRBV5-4 with TRBJ2-1, with 8 bases aligning to TRBD1. The CDR3 runs to 14 residues. V gave up 7 bases and J gave up 5 bases; unmatched junction bases: 8. The germline gives CDR1 SGHNT, CDR2 YYREEE (reference sequence). The CDR3 bases are TGTGCCAGCGCACCGGGACAGGCCAACAATGAGCAGTTCTTC. Amino acids: CASAPGQANNEQFF.

The rearrangement links TRBV7-2 to TRBJ2-1; D is unclear. Germline CDR1 is SGHTA and CDR2 is FQGNSA. The CDR3 contains 12 residues. The germline V and J ends were trimmed by 4 bases and 15 bases, with 16 bases remaining between them. The DNA for the CDR3 is TGTGCCAGCAGCTCGCCGGGTTCTCCTTGGTTCTTC. Protein product: CASSSPGSPWFF.

V is TRBV2 and J is TRBJ2-1, with D uncertain. Germline CDR1 SNHLY, CDR2 FYNNEI. With 2 bases removed from V and 9 bases from J, the gap between germline ends came to 8 bases. This CDR3 is built from 12 residues. CDR3 residues: CASSEPPGEQFF. The DNA for the CDR3 is TGTGCCAGCAGTGAACCACCGGGTGAGCAGTTCTTC.

The chain is built from TRBV5-4 and TRBJ2-5; weak D call: TRBD1 (6 bases). The CDR3 totals 14 residues. Germline V gene lookup returns CDR1 SGHNT and CDR2 YYREEE (reference sequence). V was clipped by 3 bases and J by 1 base, with 10 bases between them. The CDR3 coding sequence is TGTGCCAGCAGCTCAACGACAGGCCAAGAGACCCAGTACTTC. Its translation: CASSSTTGQETQYF.

In its sample, this clone was seen once. The chain joins TRBV5-6 to TRBJ2-1; no reliable D call. V lost 2 bases and J lost 8, with 8 bases in between. Germline assignment: CDR1 SGHDT and CDR2 YYEEEE. The CDR3 loop spans 12 amino acids. The CDR3 here is CASSFNDYEQFF. CDR3 DNA sequence: TGTGCCAGCAGCTTCAACGACTATGAGCAGTTCTTC.

The rearrangement uses TRBV15 and TRBJ2-3; weak D call: TRBD2 (6 bases). Germline V gene data show CDR1 as LNHNV and CDR2 as YYDKDF (reference sequence). The CDR3 runs 13 residues. V dropped 0 bases and J dropped 8 bases, with 9 bases sitting between them. CDR3 loop: CATSRDDGGTQYF. The DNA of the CDR3 is TGTGCCACCAGCAGAGATGACGGGGGTACGCAGTATTTT.

The V gene is TRBV2, the J gene TRBJ1-4; D is unclear. V gave up 7 bases and J gave up 2 bases, with 11 bases separating them. Germline-derived CDR1 and CDR2 are SNHLY and FYNNEI. The CDR3 runs 14 residues. CDR3 sequence: CASKEEWTNEKLFF. The CDR3 nucleotides read TGTGCCAGCAAAGAGGAGTGGACTAATGAAAAACTGTTTTTT.

The chain links TRBV10-3 to TRBJ1-5, with TRBD1 matching over 8 bases. The germline V gene encodes CDR1 ENHRY and CDR2 SYGVKD. J was trimmed by 6 bases and V by 4 bases; bases with no gene match: 5. This CDR3 comprises 14 residues. The CDR3 bases are TGTGCCATCAGTGCGGACAGGGTAAGTCAGCCCCAGCATTTT. Translating it yields CAISADRVSQPQHF.

The V gene is TRBV29-1, the J gene TRBJ2-3; possibly TRBD2 for D (5 bases). The CDR3 has 12 residues. Looked up from germline, CDR1 is SQVTM and CDR2 is ANQGSEA. Trimming stripped 7 bases from V and 5 bases from J, with 13 bases between. The CDR3 loop is CSAWGAGDTQYF. CDR3 in DNA: TGCAGCGCCTGGGGTGCGGGAGATACGCAGTATTTT.

This chain uses TRBV7-8 with TRBJ2-7, with D possibly matching TRBD1 (6 bases). Germline V gene sequence: CDR1 SGHVS, CDR2 FQNEAQ. This CDR3 contains 14 residues. Trimming took 5 bases from V and 4 from J, leaving 15 bases between them. This CDR3 is CASSLQGAQYEQYV. In DNA form, the CDR3 reads TGTGCCAGCAGCCTACAGGGCGCACAGTACGAGCAGTACGTC.

The chain couples TRBV7-2 to TRBJ2-1; D may be TRBD2 (5 bases). V shed 3 bases and J shed 4 bases, with 10 bases lying between them. Germline CDR1 reads SGHTA; CDR2 reads FQGNSA. This CDR3 is built from 14 residues. The CDR3 DNA follows: TGTGCCAGCAGCTTGAAGCGGATATACAATGAGCAGTTCTTC. It encodes CASSLKRIYNEQFF.

The chain has TRBV10-3 and TRBJ2-7; no definite D call. The CDR3 is made up of 13 amino acids. Germline-derived CDR1 and CDR2 are ENHRY and SYGVKD. Trimming took 3 bases from V and 1 from J, leaving 7 bases between them. This CDR3 reads CAISDVSSYEQYF. As DNA, the CDR3 is TGTGCCATCAGTGATGTCAGTTCCTACGAGCAGTACTTC.

The chain joins TRBV27 to TRBJ2-7, with 7 nucleotides matching TRBD2. V was clipped by 6 bases and J by 2 bases; unmatched bases: 10. Germline assignment: CDR1 MNHEY and CDR2 SMNVEV (reference sequence). This CDR3 comprises 15 residues. The CDR3 DNA sequence: TGTGCCAGCAGAGCTCTCAGCGGGGTACCCTACGAGCAGTACTTC. It translates to CASRALSGVPYEQYF.

J is TRBJ2-1 and V is TRBV7-9; D uncertain. The CDR3 runs to 12 residues. Trimming shortened V by 8 bases and J by 5 bases, and 10 bases separated the two germline ends. Germline V gene lookup returns CDR1 SEHNR and CDR2 FQNEAQ (reference sequence). The CDR3 region is CASASVHNEQFF. In DNA form, the CDR3 reads TGTGCCAGCGCAAGCGTGCACAATGAGCAGTTCTTC.

V usage is TRBV19 and J usage is TRBJ2-2; maybe TRBD2 (6 bases). The CDR3 runs to 15 residues. CDR1 LNHDA and CDR2 SQIVND come from the germline V gene (reference sequence). The V and J ends lost 4 bases and 0 bases respectively, with 9 bases between them. CDR3 nucleotides: TGTGCCAGTAGTAGTCCGGGAGCGAACACCGGGGAGCTGTTTTTT. Its translation: CASSSPGANTGELFF.

The chain joins TRBV5-5 to TRBJ2-3; TRBD1 matches at 8 bases. Germline V CDR1 and CDR2: SGHKS, YYEKEE (reference sequence). The CDR3 loop spans 16 amino acids. Unmatched junction bases numbered 8, after V lost 1 base and J lost 4 bases. The CDR3 DNA is TGTGCCAGCAGCTTGTGGGGATCACAGGGGGCAGATACGCAGTATTTT. Encoded protein: CASSLWGSQGADTQYF.